This TCR beta chain was identified during a study of PD-1 blockade in mismatch repair-deficient tumors. On the study more broadly: Patients had around 12 mismatch repair-deficient cancer types, all previously treated and progressing.

This clone was found a few times. The antigen is unknown. Study-level results: Tumor-resident clones, often undetectable pretreatment in blood, expanded then contracted after pembrolizumab.

The CDR3 is made up of 14 amino acids. Trimming removed 0 bases at V and 5 bases at J, with 10 bases between. Germline lookup yields CDR1 MNHEY and CDR2 SVGAGI. Using immunoSEQ multiplex PCR, the repertoire was profiled, and TCRdb retains in-frame clones only, with some absent. The sample lists approximately 100,000 clones, 82% occurring once. The rearrangement uses TRBV6-5 and TRBJ1-1; D might be TRBD1 (6 bases). Sample: peripheral blood, taken approximately 36 weeks after starting pembrolizumab. This clonotype was sampled from an adult with mismatch repair-deficient cancer. CDR3 sequence (DNA): TGTGCCAGCAGTTACTCGCAGGGGCGGACTGAAGCTTTCTTT. It yields the protein CASSYSQGRTEAFF.